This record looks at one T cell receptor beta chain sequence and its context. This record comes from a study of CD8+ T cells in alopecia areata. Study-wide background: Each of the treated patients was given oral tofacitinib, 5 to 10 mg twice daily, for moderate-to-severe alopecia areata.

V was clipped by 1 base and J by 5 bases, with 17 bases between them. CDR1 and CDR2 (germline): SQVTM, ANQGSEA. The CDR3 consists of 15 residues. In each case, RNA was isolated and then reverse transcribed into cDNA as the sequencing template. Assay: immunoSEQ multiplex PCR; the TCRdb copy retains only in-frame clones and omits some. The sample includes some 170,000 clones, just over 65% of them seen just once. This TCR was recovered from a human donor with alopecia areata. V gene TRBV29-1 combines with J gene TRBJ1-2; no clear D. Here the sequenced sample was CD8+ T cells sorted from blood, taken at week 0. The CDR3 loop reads CSVEGGRDPLYGYTF. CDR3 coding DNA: TGCAGCGTTGAAGGCGGGAGGGATCCCCTATATGGCTACACCTTC.